This entry lists 32 T cell receptor beta chains sequenced from one sample in a study of human T cells and chemical hapten exposure. Time point in this sample: patch test 1, 2 weeks after DPC sensitization. Regarding treatment: therapeutic diphenylcyclopropenone sensitization with weekly scalp DPC. TCRdb called the RACE reads again in MiXCR, with one record for every CDR3 protein. In the table there are some 190,000 distinct CDR3 sequences, approximately 20% of which are singletons. The sample was whole blood, taken in connection with sensitization to the hapten diphenylcyclopropenone (DPC). The receptors shown here come from a woman in her 50s with alopecia areata. Some clones in this sample may be carry-over from other donors' samples.

About this clonotype: A junction end diverges from the germline sequence, so it may reflect a read error. This chain joins TRBV25-1 and TRBJ2-7; D is ambiguous. CDR3 length equals 11 residues. Germline CDR1 and CDR2: MGHDK and SYGVNS. CDR3 in amino acids: CVSSRVYEQYF. CDR3 sequence (DNA): TGTGTCAGCAGTCGGGTCTACGAGCAGTACTTC.

The gene calls are TRBV12-3 or TRBV12-4 and TRBJ1-2, with D perhaps TRBD1 (6 bases). Trimming took off 6 bases at V and 6 bases at J, with 14 bases between the two ends. This CDR3 spans 13 amino acids. The CDR3 coding sequence is TGTGCCAGCAGCCCACAGGGTGAGCATGGCTACACCTTC. It is translated as CASSPQGEHGYTF.

This clonotype has only a few counts. The genes are TRBV20-1 and TRBJ1-4; TRBD1 matches at 7 bases. With V trimmed by 5 bases and J by 4 bases, 4 bases remained unmatched. The CDR3 runs to 13 residues. Germline lookup yields CDR1 DFQATT and CDR2 SNEGSKA (reference sequence). The CDR3 loop reads CSAAGQINEKLFF. The CDR3 nucleotides read TGCAGTGCTGCGGGACAGATTAATGAAAAACTGTTTTTT.

The sample holds a few counts of this clonotype. The chain links TRBV28 to TRBJ1-5; D is unclear. In germline, CDR1 is MDHEN, CDR2 SYDVKM. The CDR3 is 12 amino acids. V lost 6 bases to trimming and J lost 6 bases, with 9 bases between them. The CDR3 sequence: CASRTTIQPQHF. CDR3 coding DNA: TGTGCCAGCAGAACGACAATTCAGCCCCAGCATTTT.

The chain uses TRBV27 and TRBJ2-4, with TRBD2 matching over 7 bases. The J segment lost 1 base and the V segment lost 2 bases, leaving 8 bases of the junction unmatched. The germline gives CDR1 MNHEY, CDR2 SMNVEV (reference sequence). The CDR3 is made up of 17 amino acids. CDR3 nucleotide sequence: TGTGCCAGCAGTTTAGAGGGAGGGCTACGGGCCAAAAACATTCAGTACTTC. Protein product: CASSLEGGLRAKNIQYF.

The rearrangement uses TRBV20-1 and TRBJ2-7; D might be TRBD1 or TRBD2, each matching 5 bases. Trimming shortened V by 4 bases and J by 1 base, and 32 bases separated the two germline ends. This CDR3 comprises 20 residues. Germline lookup yields CDR1 DFQATT and CDR2 SNEGSKA (reference sequence). Here the CDR3 reads CSAKHEYTPFLGEPSYEQYF. DNA for the CDR3: TGCAGTGCTAAACACGAATACACCCCCTTTTTAGGGGAGCCTTCCTACGAGCAGTACTTC.

The chain carries TRBV9 and TRBJ2-5, with 7 bases lining up with TRBD2. The V and J ends lost 0 bases and 1 base, in that order; junction bases with no gene match: 6. The CDR3 has 16 amino acids. CDR1 is SGDLS and CDR2 is YYNGEE in the germline V gene. CDR3 residues: CASSVARRGGQETQYF. The CDR3 coding sequence is TGTGCCAGCAGCGTAGCTCGGCGCGGGGGCCAAGAGACCCAGTACTTC.

This clonotype was counted only a few times. This chain uses TRBV12-3 or TRBV12-4 with TRBJ2-1, with TRBD2 as a possible D gene (6 bases). The CDR3 consists of 15 residues. V was pared by 7 bases and J by 6 bases, with 19 bases between. This CDR3 is CASTERAILGNEQFF. Here the CDR3 DNA reads TGTGCCAGCACCGAGCGGGCTATTTTAGGCAATGAGCAGTTCTTC.

The rearrangement joins TRBV2 to TRBJ2-7; perhaps TRBD2 as D (5 bases). Germline CDR1 SNHLY, CDR2 FYNNEI. The CDR3 has 10 residues. V was pared by 10 bases and J by 6 bases, with 10 bases between. As DNA, the CDR3 is TGTGCCACCCGAGAGGGCGAGCAGTACTTC. Residues: CATREGEQYF.

This clonotype was detected only a few times. The chain joins TRBV7-9 to TRBJ2-7; D possibly corresponds to TRBD2 (6 bases). V was pared by 1 base and J by 5 bases, with 15 bases between. The CDR3 runs 15 residues. From germline, CDR1 is SEHNR and CDR2 FQNEAQ (reference sequence). CDR3: CASSLEPGVLHEQYF. Here the CDR3 DNA reads TGTGCCAGCAGCTTAGAACCGGGAGTGTTACACGAGCAGTACTTC. The complete variable domain, with remaining parts taken from reference TRBV7-9 and TRBJ2-7, reads DTGVSQNPRHKITKRGQNVTFRCDPISEHNRLYWYRQTLGQGPEFLTYFQNEAQLEKSRLLSDRFSAERPKGSFSTLEIQRTEQGDSAMYLCASSLEPGVLHEQYFGPGTRLTVT.

This clonotype has a handful of counts. The chain is built from TRBV6-5 and TRBJ2-6, with unresolved D. Germline loops: CDR1 MNHEY, CDR2 SVGAGI. This CDR3 is 15 amino acids long. The V and J ends lost 0 bases and 1 base respectively, with 4 bases between them. CDR3 in amino acids: CASSYSGSGANVLTF. In DNA form, the CDR3 reads TGTGCCAGCAGTTACTCGGGGTCTGGGGCCAACGTCCTGACTTTC.

The V call is TRBV20-1, the J call TRBJ1-2; D might be TRBD1 (6 bases). Germline loops: CDR1 DFQATT, CDR2 SNEGSKA (reference sequence). The V end was cut by 3 bases, the J end by 5 bases, with 13 bases between. CDR3 length: 13 amino acids. The DNA of the CDR3 is TGCAGTGCTAGCCCGGGACATCTTTATGGCTACACCTTC. Its translation is CSASPGHLYGYTF.

The chain recombines TRBV29-1 with TRBJ1-6; D ambiguous. CDR3 length: 13 amino acids. Germline assignment: CDR1 SQVTM and CDR2 ANQGSEA. V lost 1 base to trimming and J lost 6 bases, with 7 bases between them. The CDR3 region has the DNA TGCAGCGTTGAAGTAGGCGGTAATTCACCCCTCCACTTT. This translates into CSVEVGGNSPLHF. Looking up the rest from reference TRBV29-1 and TRBJ1-6 gives the full variable domain: SAVISQKPSRDICQRGTSLTIQCQVDSQVTMMFWYRQQPGQSLTLIATANQGSEATYESGFVIDKFPISRPNLTFSTLTVSNMSPEDSSIYLCSVEVGGNSPLHFGNGTRLTVT.

The chain joins TRBV6-2 or TRBV6-3 to TRBJ1-6; no reliable D call. Germline V gives CDR1 MNHEY, CDR2 SVGEGT. Trimming pared 5 bases from V and 10 bases from J, leaving 24 bases between. CDR3 length equals 17 residues. Here the CDR3 DNA reads TGTGCCAGCAGTCTCCTCTCTCTATCCCTCTGGGGATCACCCCTCCACTTT. This gives the protein CASSLLSLSLWGSPLHF.

This sequence joins TRBV12-3 or TRBV12-4 and TRBJ2-1; 11 bases line up with TRBD2. The CDR3 runs to 14 residues. With 6 bases clipped from V and 12 bases from J, the junction kept 10 bases outside the gene matches. CDR3 in DNA: TGTGCCAGCAGACTCTTAGCGGGAGGGCCGGCGCAGTTCTTC. Translating gives CASRLLAGGPAQFF.

The J gene is TRBJ2-1, the V gene TRBV5-1; D is unclear. Between the trimmed V and J ends, which lost 4 bases and 5 bases, there was a span of 13 bases. The CDR3 totals 14 residues. CDR1 and CDR2 (germline): SGHRS, YFSETQ. The CDR3, as DNA: TGCGCCAGCAGCACCCGACTTAAAAACAATGAGCAGTTCTTC. This encodes CASSTRLKNNEQFF.

This clonotype appeared a single time. The V gene is TRBV9, the J gene TRBJ2-5; TRBD2 agrees at 14 bases. The CDR3 consists of 15 residues. Germline-derived CDR1 and CDR2 are SGDLS and YYNGEE. J lost 5 bases, V lost 4 bases, and 4 bases had no gene match. In nucleotides, the CDR3 is TGTGCCAGCAGCCCCGGGACTAGCGGGAGTGAGACCCAGTACTTC. This translates into CASSPGTSGSETQYF.

The V call is TRBV10-3, the J call TRBJ1-5; the D gene is possibly TRBD1 (6 bases). Germline CDR1 and CDR2: ENHRY and SYGVKD. Trimming removed 0 bases at V and 3 bases at J, with 12 bases between. The CDR3 totals 16 residues. The CDR3 DNA sequence: TGTGCCATCAGTGAGTCGTACAGGGCCCTCAATCAGCCCCAGCATTTT. It codes for CAISESYRALNQPQHF.

A few counts support this clonotype. The rearrangement joins TRBV20-1 to TRBJ2-3, with 10 positions matching TRBD2. The CDR3 loop spans 17 amino acids. J lost 1 base, V lost 4 bases, and 11 bases had no gene match. The germline CDR1 and CDR2 sequences are DFQATT and SNEGSKA (reference sequence). The CDR3 region is CSATGGGLASRTDTQYF. The CDR3 region has the DNA TGCAGTGCTACCGGGGGGGGACTAGCGTCTCGCACAGATACGCAGTATTTT.

This clonotype was recorded at least ten times. The chain joins TRBV7-9 to TRBJ2-2, with 9 positions matching TRBD1. Per the germline V gene, CDR1 is SEHNR and CDR2 is FQNEAQ (reference sequence). V shed 10 bases, J shed 3 bases, and the junction held 12 bases outside the gene matches. The CDR3 runs to 16 residues. CDR3 region: CANAKPGQGDTGELFF. CDR3 DNA: TGTGCCAACGCGAAACCGGGACAGGGAGACACCGGGGAGCTGTTTTTT. Using reference TRBV7-9 and TRBJ2-2 for the parts outside the CDR3, the full variable domain is DTGVSQNPRHKITKRGQNVTFRCDPISEHNRLYWYRQTLGQGPEFLTYFQNEAQLEKSRLLSDRFSAERPKGSFSTLEIQRTEQGDSAMYLCANAKPGQGDTGELFFGEGSRLTVL.

This clonotype was seen at least ten times. The J gene is TRBJ1-1, the V gene TRBV7-9; TRBD1 is a possible D gene (5 bases). The CDR3 is 14 residues long. Between the trimmed V and J ends, which lost 7 bases and 5 bases, there was a span of 17 bases. Germline V lookup: CDR1 SEHNR, CDR2 FQNEAQ (reference sequence). This CDR3 reads CASNSLGGWTEAFF. The CDR3 nucleotides are TGTGCCAGCAACTCCCTGGGGGGGTGGACTGAAGCTTTCTTT.

The table lists this clonotype with a few counts. The gene calls are TRBV10-3 and TRBJ2-7, with D unresolved. The CDR3 loop spans 12 amino acids. The germline V gene encodes CDR1 ENHRY and CDR2 SYGVKD. Trimming shortened V by 6 bases and J by 5 bases, and 11 bases separated the two germline ends. As DNA, the CDR3 is TGTGCCATCAGATCCTCTGTCGACGAGCAGTACTTC. It codes for CAIRSSVDEQYF.

This clonotype has only a few counts. V gene TRBV11-1 combines with J gene TRBJ2-1; D ambiguous. The CDR3 has 13 residues. Germline CDR1 SGHAT, CDR2 FQDESV (reference sequence). V was trimmed by 5 bases and J by 5 bases, leaving 10 bases between them. In DNA form, the CDR3 reads TGTGCCAGCAGCGTTGGACCCAACAATGAGCAGTTCTTC. Its translation is CASSVGPNNEQFF.

This clonotype was recorded a few times. The chain combines TRBV20-1 with TRBJ2-3; 16 bases are a match to TRBD2. CDR3 length: 14 residues. Trimming at V came to 5 bases and at J to 4 bases, leaving 0 bases not matched to a gene. Germline V CDR1 and CDR2: DFQATT, SNEGSKA (reference sequence). The CDR3 loop is CSAGTSGGADTQYF. The CDR3 DNA is TGCAGTGCTGGGACTAGCGGGGGGGCAGATACGCAGTATTTT.

The chain has TRBV12-3 or TRBV12-4 and TRBJ1-5; D is unresolved. CDR3 length equals 12 residues. Trimming removed 6 bases at V and 9 bases at J, with 12 bases between. The CDR3 DNA reads TGTGCCAGCAGCCCGCAATTTTCGCCCCAGCATTTT. Amino acids: CASSPQFSPQHF.

The rearrangement links TRBV3-1 to TRBJ2-1, with D tentatively TRBD1 (5 bases). Trimming took 3 bases from V and 0 from J, leaving 18 bases between them. CDR3 size: 18 residues. Germline V gene lookup returns CDR1 LGHDT and CDR2 YNNKEL (reference sequence). The CDR3 DNA follows: TGTGCCAGCAGCCATCCTAGGGGTGGGCCCAGCTCCTACAATGAGCAGTTCTTC. The encoded protein is CASSHPRGGPSSYNEQFF.

This chain uses TRBV5-1 with TRBJ1-6, with TRBD1 identical over 7 bases. Trimming cost V 7 bases and J 7 bases; bases outside gene matches: 5. The CDR3 has 13 residues. Germline-derived CDR1 and CDR2 are SGHRS and YFSETQ. The CDR3 DNA follows: TGCGCCAGCGGTCGGACAGGCAATTCACCCCTCCACTTT. Its translation is CASGRTGNSPLHF.

The chain joins TRBV5-1 to TRBJ1-5, with D perhaps TRBD1 (5 bases). V dropped 0 bases and J dropped 3 bases, with 13 bases sitting between them. The CDR3 sequence is 16 residues long. CDR1 and CDR2 (germline): SGHRS, YFSETQ. This CDR3 reads CASSLAPGTYNQPQHF. CDR3 bases: TGCGCCAGCAGCTTGGCCCCGGGGACCTACAATCAGCCCCAGCATTTT.

This clonotype was seen only a few times. The chain carries TRBV7-9 and TRBJ1-5; no firm D call. Germline lookup yields CDR1 SEHNR and CDR2 FQNEAQ (reference sequence). Trimming took 1 base from V and 7 from J, leaving 11 bases between them. The CDR3 totals 14 residues. The CDR3 spells CASSLGEGSQPQHF. As DNA, the CDR3 is TGTGCCAGCAGCTTAGGCGAGGGTAGCCAGCCCCAGCATTTT.

This clonotype was seen a handful of times. The rearrangement uses TRBV7-2 and TRBJ2-2; D unresolved. Trimming cost V 1 base and J 4 bases, with 7 bases left between them. The CDR3 has 14 amino acids. Germline CDR1 reads SGHTA; CDR2 reads FQGNSA. CDR3 nucleotide sequence: TGTGCCAGCAGCTTAGGAAGGGTCACCGGGGAGCTGTTTTTT. Translated, it gives CASSLGRVTGELFF.

Ten or more counts support this clonotype. J is TRBJ1-3 and V is TRBV27, with no clear D. Per the germline V gene, CDR1 is MNHEY and CDR2 is SMNVEV (reference sequence). Trimming pared 6 bases from V and 4 bases from J, leaving 7 bases between. The CDR3 is 12 amino acids. The CDR3 here is CASSSPGNTIYF. The CDR3 region has the DNA TGTGCCAGCAGCTCACCCGGAAACACCATATATTTT.

J is TRBJ2-5 and V is TRBV29-1, with a weak D call TRBD2 (5 bases). CDR3 length: 12 amino acids. V lost 4 bases and J lost 1, with 7 bases in between. Germline loops: CDR1 SQVTM, CDR2 ANQGSEA. The CDR3 reads CSVGRLQETQYF. CDR3 in DNA: TGCAGCGTTGGGAGGCTCCAAGAGACCCAGTACTTC.